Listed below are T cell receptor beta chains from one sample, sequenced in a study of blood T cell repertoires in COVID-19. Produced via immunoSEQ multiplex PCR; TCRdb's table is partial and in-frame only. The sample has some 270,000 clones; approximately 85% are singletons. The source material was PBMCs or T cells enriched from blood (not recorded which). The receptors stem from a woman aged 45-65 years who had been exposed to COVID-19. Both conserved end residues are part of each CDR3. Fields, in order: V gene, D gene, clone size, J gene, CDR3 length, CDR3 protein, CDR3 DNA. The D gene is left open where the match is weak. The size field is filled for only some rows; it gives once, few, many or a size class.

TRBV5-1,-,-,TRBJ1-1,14,CASRRDSANTEAFF,TGCGCCAGCAGGAGAGACTCAGCGAACACTGAAGCTTTCTTT
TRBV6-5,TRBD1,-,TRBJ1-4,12,CASSSRQGNLFF,TGTGCCAGCAGTTCGCGACAGGGAAATCTGTTTTTT
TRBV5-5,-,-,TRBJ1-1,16,CASSLEVSRVGGEAFF,TGTGCCAGCAGCTTGGAGGTATCGAGGGTGGGTGGTGAAGCTTTCTTT
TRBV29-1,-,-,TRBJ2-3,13,CSVGSGNTDTQYF,TGCAGCGTCGGGTCGGGAAACACAGATACGCAGTATTTT
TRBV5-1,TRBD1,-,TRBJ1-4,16,CASSLAPGQVNRELFF,TGCGCCAGCAGCTTGGCGCCGGGACAGGTCAATAGGGAACTGTTTTTT
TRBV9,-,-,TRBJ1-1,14,CASSVAAGVTEAFF,TGTGCCAGCAGCGTAGCGGCAGGGGTGACTGAAGCTTTCTTT
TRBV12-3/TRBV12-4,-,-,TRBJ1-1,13,CASSPTNNKEAFF,TGTGCCAGCAGTCCGACAAATAATAAAGAAGCTTTCTTT
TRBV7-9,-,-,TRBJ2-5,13,CASSPVVLETQYF,TGTGCCAGCAGCCCAGTGGTTCTAGAGACCCAGTACTTC
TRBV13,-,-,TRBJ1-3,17,CASSSAVGGVAGNTIYF,TGTGCCAGCAGCTCCGCTGTAGGGGGAGTTGCGGGAAACACCATATATTTT
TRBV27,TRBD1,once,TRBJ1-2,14,CASSSFPGQAGYTF,TGTGCCAGCAGTTCGTTCCCCGGACAGGCAGGCTACACCTTC
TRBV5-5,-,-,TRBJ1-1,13,CASSLPVYTEAFF,TGTGCCAGCAGCTTGCCAGTGTACACTGAAGCTTTCTTT
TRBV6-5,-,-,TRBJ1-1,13,CASVRTGNTEAFF,TGTGCCAGCGTGAGGACGGGAAACACTGAAGCTTTCTTT
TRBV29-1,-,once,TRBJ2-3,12,CSVKIGGDTQYF,TGCAGCGTTAAAATTGGCGGAGATACGCAGTATTTT
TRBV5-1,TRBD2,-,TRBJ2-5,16,CASSLSAGGRQETQYF,TGCGCCAGCAGCTTGTCGGCGGGGGGGCGGCAAGAGACCCAGTACTTC
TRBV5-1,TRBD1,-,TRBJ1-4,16,CASSLGTTGGNEKLFF,TGCGCCAGCAGCCTCGGGACGACAGGGGGAAATGAAAAACTGTTTTTT
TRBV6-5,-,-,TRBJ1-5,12,CASSHGNQPQHF,TGTGCCAGCAGCCACGGGAATCAGCCCCAGCATTTT
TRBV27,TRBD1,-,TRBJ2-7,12,CASSRTGNEQYF,TGTGCCAGCAGCCGGACAGGGAACGAGCAGTACTTC
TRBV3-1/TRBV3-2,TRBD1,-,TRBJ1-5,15,CASSLHPTGDQPQHF,TGTGCCAGCAGCCTACACCCGACAGGGGATCAGCCCCAGCATTTT
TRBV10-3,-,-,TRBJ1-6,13,CAIRRGEDSPLHF,TGTGCCATCCGAAGGGGCGAGGATTCACCCCTCCACTTT
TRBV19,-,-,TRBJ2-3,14,CASSKGHSTDTQYF,TGTGCCAGTAGTAAGGGACATTCGACAGATACGCAGTATTTT
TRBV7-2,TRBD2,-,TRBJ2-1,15,CASSWTGGVRNEQFF,TGTGCCAGCAGTTGGACCGGGGGGGTTAGGAATGAGCAGTTCTTC
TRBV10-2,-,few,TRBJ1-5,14,CASSENWSNQPQHF,TGCGCCAGCAGTGAGAACTGGAGCAATCAGCCCCAGCATTTT
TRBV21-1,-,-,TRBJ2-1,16,CASSNRTPNSYNEQFF,TGTGCCAGCAGCAATAGGACACCCAATTCCTACAATGAGCAGTTCTTC
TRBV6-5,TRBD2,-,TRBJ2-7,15,CASRQTSGVAYEQYF,TGTGCCAGCCGTCAGACTAGCGGGGTTGCCTACGAGCAGTACTTC
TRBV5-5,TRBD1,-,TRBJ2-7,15,CASSLEGQGFYEQYF,TGTGCCAGCAGCTTGGAAGGACAGGGATTCTACGAGCAGTACTTC
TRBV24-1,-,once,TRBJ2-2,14,CATSSSWGRGELFF,TGTGCCACCAGTTCATCTTGGGGGCGCGGGGAGCTGTTTTTT
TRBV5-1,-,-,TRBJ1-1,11,CASSLGGERIF,TGCGCCAGCAGCTTGGGCGGGGAGAGGATCTTT
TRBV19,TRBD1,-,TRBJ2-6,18,CASSIGTGELGGANVLTF,TGTGCCAGTAGTATAGGGACAGGGGAATTAGGTGGGGCCAACGTCCTGACTTTC
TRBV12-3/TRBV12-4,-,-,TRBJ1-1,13,CASSLIGGTEAFF,TGTGCCAGCAGTTTAATCGGTGGCACTGAAGCTTTCTTT
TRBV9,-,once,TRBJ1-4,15,CASSPRGEANEKLFF,TGTGCCAGCAGCCCCCGGGGGGAGGCTAATGAAAAACTGTTTTTT
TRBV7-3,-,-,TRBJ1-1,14,CASSLGQSNTEAFF,TGTGCCAGCAGCTTGGGACAATCGAACACTGAAGCTTTCTTT
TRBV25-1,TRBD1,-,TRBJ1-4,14,CASGGQSLNEKLFF,TGTGCCAGCGGGGGACAGAGCCTTAATGAAAAACTGTTTTTT
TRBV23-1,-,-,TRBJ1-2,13,CASSRMEYDGYTF,TGCGCCAGCAGTCGTATGGAGTACGATGGCTACACCTTC
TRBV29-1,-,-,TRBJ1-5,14,CSISGDGSNQPQHF,TGCAGCATTTCAGGGGATGGGAGCAATCAGCCCCAGCATTTT
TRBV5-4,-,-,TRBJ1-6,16,CASSSKAGSYNSPLHF,TGTGCCAGCAGCTCGAAAGCTGGTTCATATAATTCACCCCTCCACTTT
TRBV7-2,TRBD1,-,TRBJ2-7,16,CASRMPGTGLLYEQYF,TGTGCCAGCAGGATGCCGGGGACAGGCCTTTTATACGAGCAGTACTTC
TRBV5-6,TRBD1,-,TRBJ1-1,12,CASSPQGGEAFF,TGTGCCAGCAGCCCTCAGGGGGGTGAAGCTTTCTTT
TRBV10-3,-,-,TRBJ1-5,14,CAISEQGKDQPQHF,TGTGCCATCAGTGAACAGGGAAAAGATCAGCCCCAGCATTTT
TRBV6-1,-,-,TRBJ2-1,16,CASSDRGRGRYNEQFF,TGTGCCAGCAGTGATCGAGGTAGGGGCCGCTACAATGAGCAGTTCTTC
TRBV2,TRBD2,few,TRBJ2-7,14,CASRASGGAYEQYF,TGTGCCAGCCGGGCAAGCGGGGGGGCTTACGAGCAGTACTTC
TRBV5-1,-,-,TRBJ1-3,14,CASSVGSLGGPSHF,TGCGCCAGCAGCGTGGGGTCCCTCGGCGGGCCTAGCCATTTT
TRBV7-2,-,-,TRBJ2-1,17,CASSPALVSWATNEQFF,TGTGCCAGCAGCCCCGCTTTAGTCTCATGGGCTACGAATGAGCAGTTCTTC
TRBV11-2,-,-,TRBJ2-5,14,CASSLAGSRETQYF,TGTGCCAGCAGCTTAGCGGGGTCGCGAGAGACCCAGTACTTC
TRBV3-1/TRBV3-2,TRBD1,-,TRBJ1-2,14,CASSLTGGGYGYTF,TGTGCCAGCAGCCTAACAGGGGGTGGATATGGCTACACCTTC
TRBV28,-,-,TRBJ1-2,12,CASSERVDGYTF,TGTGCCAGCAGTGAGAGAGTGGATGGCTACACCTTC
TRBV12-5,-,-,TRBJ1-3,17,CASGLLSTQTSGNTIYF,TGTGCTAGTGGTTTGCTCTCAACACAGACCTCTGGAAACACCATATATTTT
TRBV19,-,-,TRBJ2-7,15,CASSSWASYPYEQYF,TGTGCCAGTAGTTCATGGGCCAGCTACCCCTACGAGCAGTACTTC
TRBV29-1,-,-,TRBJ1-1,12,CSVDHRAGEAFF,TGCAGCGTTGACCACAGGGCAGGAGAAGCTTTCTTT
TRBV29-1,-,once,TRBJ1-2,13,CSASSDRNYGYTF,TGCAGCGCTTCATCTGACAGGAATTATGGCTACACCTTC
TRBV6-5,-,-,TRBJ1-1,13,CASSYSIQAEAFF,TGTGCCAGCAGTTACTCGATCCAGGCCGAAGCTTTCTTT
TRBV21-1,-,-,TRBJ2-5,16,CASSKRELAGGETQYF,TGTGCCAGCAGCAAACGAGAACTAGCGGGGGGTGAGACCCAGTACTTC
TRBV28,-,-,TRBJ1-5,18,CASSLVPFFEESFQPQHF,TGTGCCAGCAGTTTGGTGCCCTTTTTCGAAGAGTCTTTTCAGCCCCAGCATTTT
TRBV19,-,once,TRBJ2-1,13,CASSPNYYNEQFF,TGTGCCAGTAGTCCCAACTACTACAATGAGCAGTTCTTC
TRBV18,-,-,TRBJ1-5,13,CASSPAGDQPQHF,TGTGCCAGCTCACCGGCGGGCGATCAGCCCCAGCATTTT
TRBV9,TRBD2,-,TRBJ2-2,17,CASSAEGLAQDTGELFF,TGTGCCAGCAGCGCCGAGGGACTAGCCCAGGACACCGGGGAGCTGTTTTTT